This T cell receptor beta chain was identified in a study of metastatic and nonmetastatic thyroid tumors. Study background: Repertoires were compared across blood and tumor or nodule tissue from malignant and benign thyroid patients. Study results and limitations: The study reportedly found significantly higher TCR beta diversity in malignant thyroid tumors than benign nodules, in blood and tumor.

Using MiXCR, TCRdb re-called clones from the PCR reads. The sample contains about 15,000 clones, approximately 32% of which appear only once. CDR1 is SGHRS, CDR2 YFSETQ, per germline. The CDR3 is made up of 16 amino acids. The germline V and J ends were trimmed by 4 bases and 1 base, with 18 bases remaining between them. There are many counts of this clone. What it binds is unknown. Thyroid surgery took place with no prior treatment in any patient. The sequence came from a male donor with papillary thyroid cancer or a benign thyroid nodule (not recorded which). Some clones in this sample may be carry-over from other donors' samples. V gene TRBV5-1 combines with J gene TRBJ2-7; D is perhaps TRBD1 or TRBD2 (5 bases each). Specimen: tumor tissue. This CDR3 is CASSGETGTVSYEQYF. The CDR3 bases are TGCGCCAGCAGCGGCGAAACCGGGACGGTTTCCTACGAGCAGTACTTC. Looking up the rest from reference TRBV5-1 and TRBJ2-7 gives the full variable domain: KAGVTQTPRYLIKTRGQQVTLSCSPISGHRSVSWYQQTPGQGLQFLFEYFSETQRNKGNFPGRFSGRQFSNSRSEMNVSTLELGDSALYLCASSGETGTVSYEQYFGPGTRLTVT.